The clone carrying this T cell receptor beta chain was counted a few times. The antigen is undetermined. The sample belongs to a study of cytomegalovirus exposure and HLA in healthy donors. Study findings and constraints: Of the V segments, some could not be distinguished, including TRBV6-2 and TRBV6-3, and were excluded. A later analysis linked a missense variant in DCLRE1C to the trimming of TCR beta V and J genes. Reportedly, cytomegalovirus status was diagnosed with high sensitivity and specificity.

The PCR made use of 60 Vbeta and 13 Jbeta primers. Profiling relied on immunoSEQ multiplex PCR, and the TCRdb table lists in-frame clones only, not all of them. The sample consists of around 140,000 clones, roughly 88% of them appearing once. The junction had 8 bases not matched to a gene; V was cut back by 0 bases and J by 6 bases. The CDR3 consists of 16 residues. The V gene's germline CDR1 is LGHNA and CDR2 YSLEER. The J gene is TRBJ2-1, the V gene TRBV4-3, with 7 bases lining up with TRBD2. Sequencing was done on a sample of PBMCs. This TCR came from a woman aged 40 to 50 in good health and CMV-seronegative. The CDR3 nucleotides are TGCGCCAGCAGCCAAGATCACCGCGGGGGTGTCAATGAGCAGTTCTTC. As protein: CASSQDHRGGVNEQFF.